The 17 T cell receptor beta chains given below trace back to one sample, sequenced in a study of blood T cell repertoires in COVID-19. The method was immunoSEQ multiplex PCR; TCRdb's version includes in-frame clones alone and lacks a portion of them. The sample holds about 250,000 clones; roughly 87% are singletons and the top ten take around 3%. The sample comprised peripheral blood. The receptor source for this set is a man between 18 and 29 years old with active or convalescent COVID-19.

The chain employs TRBV30 and TRBJ2-7; the D gene is possibly TRBD1 (6 bases). Trimming stripped 4 bases from V and 2 bases from J, with 12 bases between. Germline CDR1 and CDR2: GTSNPN and SVGIG (reference sequence). This CDR3 region has 13 residues. CDR3: CAWIRQEPYEQYF. Written as DNA, the CDR3 is TGTGCCTGGATACGACAGGAGCCCTACGAGCAGTACTTC.

The chain employs TRBV4-1 and TRBJ2-3, with 9 bases fitting TRBD1. The CDR3 totals 17 residues. The ends lost 0 bases at V and 4 bases at J; junction bases unmatched: 8. CDR1 MGHRA and CDR2 YSYEKL come from the germline V gene. The CDR3 region is CASSQDGTGSAADTQYF. The CDR3 region has the DNA TGCGCCAGCAGCCAAGATGGGACAGGGTCGGCGGCAGATACGCAGTATTTT.

The chain combines TRBV29-1 with TRBJ1-2; 7 bases fit TRBD1. V lost 1 base to trimming and J lost 7 bases; unmatched junction nucleotides: 3. Germline V CDR1 and CDR2: SQVTM, ANQGSEA. There are 12 residues in the CDR3. The CDR3 sequence: CSVEGGGGGYTF. DNA of the CDR3: TGCAGCGTTGAAGGAGGGGGCGGTGGCTACACCTTC.

This chain uses TRBV7-2 with TRBJ1-2; TRBD1 matches 8 bases. CDR3 length: 13 residues. V gave up 5 bases and J gave up 4 bases; unmatched junction bases: 3. CDR1 and CDR2 from the germline V gene are SGHTA and FQGNSA. The DNA for the CDR3 is TGTGCCAGCAGCCCCGACAGGGGCTATGGCTACACCTTC. It codes for CASSPDRGYGYTF.

The genes are TRBV5-1 and TRBJ1-1; TRBD1 is a possible D gene (5 bases). Germline V CDR1 and CDR2: SGHRS, YFSETQ. CDR3 length: 14 amino acids. Trimming took off 0 bases at V and 4 bases at J, with 10 bases between the two ends. In DNA, the CDR3 is TGCGCCAGCAGCTTGGCCGGGGGACGCACTGAAGCTTTCTTT. It specifies CASSLAGGRTEAFF.

This clone appeared once. The V and J genes are TRBV19 and TRBJ1-4; unclear D gene. Trimming took 3 bases from V and 0 from J, leaving 5 bases between them. The CDR3 loop spans 14 amino acids. Looked up from germline, CDR1 is LNHDA and CDR2 is SQIVND (reference sequence). CDR3 region: CASSITATNEKLFF. The CDR3 bases are TGTGCCAGTAGTATCACTGCAACTAATGAAAAACTGTTTTTT.

The rearrangement joins TRBV3-1 (or the pseudogene TRBV3-2) to TRBJ2-5, with D maybe TRBD2 (7 bases). Germline CDR1 reads LGHDT; CDR2 reads YNNKEL (reference sequence). The CDR3 spans 14 residues. Trimming shortened V by 1 base and J by 5 bases, and 11 bases separated the two germline ends. CDR3 amino acids: CASSQVRGRETQYF. The CDR3 nucleotides are TGTGCCAGCAGCCAAGTGCGGGGGCGGGAGACCCAGTACTTC.

The CDR3 region has the DNA TGCAGCGTTGTGCCCACGAGCTCTGGAAACACCATATATTTT. Protein sequence: CSVVPTSSGNTIYF. J is TRBJ1-3 and V is TRBV29-1; D is uncertain. Germline V gene lookup returns CDR1 SQVTM and CDR2 ANQGSEA. V was cut by 4 bases and J by 0 bases, with 10 bases left in between. The CDR3 has 14 residues.

The gene calls are TRBV5-4 and TRBJ2-1; 7 bases are a match to TRBD2. J was trimmed by 5 bases and V by 3 bases; bases with no gene match: 8. CDR3 length equals 15 residues. Germline loops: CDR1 SGHNT, CDR2 YYREEE (reference sequence). CDR3 in amino acids: CASSSSAGPDNEQFF. CDR3 bases: TGTGCCAGCAGCTCTTCAGCGGGGCCGGACAATGAGCAGTTCTTC.

This clone occurred once. Here the CDR3 reads CASSLGADYGYTF. CDR3 sequence (DNA): TGTGCCAGCAGCTTAGGGGCCGATTATGGCTACACCTTC. V is TRBV5-5 and J is TRBJ1-2; weak D call: TRBD1 (5 bases). The CDR3 has 13 amino acids. Per the germline V gene, CDR1 is SGHKS and CDR2 is YYEKEE (reference sequence). V lost 2 bases, J lost 5 bases, and 10 bases lay in between.

This clone was recorded at least ten times. As the CDR3 is not closed by the conserved phenylalanine or tryptophan, this likely results from a read error. The limits of the CDR3 on the DNA are not certain, so only TCRdb's listed CDR3 is given. This chain connects TRBV5-5 to TRBJ2-7; the D call of TRBD1 is as the table states it, not checked on the DNA. Termini included, the CDR3 measures 8 amino acids. Germline CDR1 is SGHKS and CDR2 is YYEKEE (reference sequence). CDR3: CASSCPRS.

CDR3 DNA: TGTGCCAGCAGCTTGGATCAGAACTATGGCTACACCTTC. It yields the protein CASSLDQNYGYTF. The chain links TRBV5-7 to TRBJ1-2, with no clear D. TRBV5-7 is annotated as an ORF whose role is uncertain. The CDR3 is 13 residues long. Trimming shortened V by 0 bases and J by 2 bases, and 5 bases separated the two germline ends.

This clone appeared once. The J gene is TRBJ2-1, the V gene TRBV19; D gene ambiguous. The CDR3 consists of 14 residues. The germline gives CDR1 LNHDA, CDR2 SQIVND (reference sequence). Trimming pared 3 bases from V and 5 bases from J, leaving 11 bases between. The CDR3 sequence: CASSMIDRDNEQFF. The CDR3 nucleotides read TGTGCCAGTAGTATGATAGATCGGGACAATGAGCAGTTCTTC.

The V gene is TRBV15, the J gene TRBJ1-6; D remains ambiguous. The CDR3 has 14 residues. V was shortened by 1 base and J by 4 bases, with 5 bases between the two germline ends. CDR1 is LNHNV, CDR2 YYDKDF, per germline (reference sequence). The CDR3 bases are TGTGCCACCAGCAGAGGGGAGTATAATTCACCCCTCCACTTT. This sequence encodes CATSRGEYNSPLHF.

The rearrangement uses TRBV30 and TRBJ2-1; D is undetermined. Germline-derived CDR1 and CDR2 are GTSNPN and SVGIG (reference sequence). With 3 bases removed from V and 7 bases from J, the gap between germline ends came to 16 bases. This CDR3 has 14 residues. The CDR3: CAWRASDLRNEQFF. In DNA form, the CDR3 reads TGTGCCTGGAGGGCGAGTGACTTAAGGAATGAGCAGTTCTTC.

This chain connects TRBV19 to TRBJ1-2; 8 nucleotides match TRBD1. The CDR3 runs 14 residues. Germline CDR1 LNHDA, CDR2 SQIVND (reference sequence). The trim removed 5 bases at V and 7 bases at J, leaving 9 bases unmatched. CDR3 in amino acids: CASSFGQGRGGYTF. The CDR3 region has the DNA TGTGCCAGTAGTTTCGGACAGGGAAGGGGTGGCTACACCTTC.

The chain couples TRBV6-4 to TRBJ2-3, with 9 bases identical to TRBD1. The CDR3 covers 15 residues. Germline-derived CDR1 and CDR2 are MRHNA and SNTAGT. V gave up 5 bases and J gave up 3 bases; unmatched junction bases: 6. The CDR3: CASSPRQGVTDTQYF. The DNA for the CDR3 is TGTGCCAGCAGTCCCAGACAGGGGGTTACAGATACGCAGTATTTT.